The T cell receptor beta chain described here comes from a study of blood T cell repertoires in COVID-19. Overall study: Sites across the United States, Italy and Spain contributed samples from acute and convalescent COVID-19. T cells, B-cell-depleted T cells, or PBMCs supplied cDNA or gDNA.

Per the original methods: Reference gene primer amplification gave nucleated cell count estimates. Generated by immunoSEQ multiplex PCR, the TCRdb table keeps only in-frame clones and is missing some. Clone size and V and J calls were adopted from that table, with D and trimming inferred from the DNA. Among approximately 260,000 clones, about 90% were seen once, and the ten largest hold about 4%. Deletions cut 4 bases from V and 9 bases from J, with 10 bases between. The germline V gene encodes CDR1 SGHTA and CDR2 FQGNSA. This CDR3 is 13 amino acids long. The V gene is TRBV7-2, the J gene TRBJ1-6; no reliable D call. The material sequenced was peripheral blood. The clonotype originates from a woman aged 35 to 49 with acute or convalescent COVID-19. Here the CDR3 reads CASSSLGSSPLHF. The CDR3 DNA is TGTGCCAGCAGCTCACTCGGGAGTTCACCCCTCCACTTT. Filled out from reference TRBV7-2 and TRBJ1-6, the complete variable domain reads GAGVSQSPSNKVTEKGKDVELRCDPISGHTALYWYRQSLGQGLEFLIYFQGNSAPDKSGLPSDRFSAERTGGSVSTLTIQRTQQEDSAVYLCASSSLGSSPLHFGNGTRLTVT.